The 27 T cell receptor beta chains below all came from one sample that was sequenced in a study of vaccination effects on CD4 cells after COVID-19 (dated by TCRdb to about 2022). To identify antigen-specific CD4+ T cell clonotypes by their expansion, the ViraFEST assay first stimulated PBMC with viral peptide pools and then applied TCR sequencing. After more than 9 days of culture, CD4+ T cells were isolated with the EasySep CD4+ T cell isolation kit. None of the healthy vaccine recipients had a prior SARS-CoV-2 infection, which was confirmed by nucleocapsid antibody tests that came back negative both before and after vaccination. Their recognized antigens are unknown. Receptor libraries were prepared by the immunoSEQ multiplex PCR assay. Drawn from immuneACCESS, this table holds only the in-frame rearrangements with V and J called that TCRdb kept. Clones are partly lost; checked studies trace under half to an unresolved V gene and leave the rest unexplained. The sample profile shows fewer than 85,000 clones; 78% of them were found once. The ten biggest clones cover under 12% of the sample.

The sample here was CD4+ T cells from PBMCs cultured with SARS-CoV-2 spike peptides, taken before COVID-19 vaccination. In light of the paper, this sample's cell subset or site label describes: SARS-CoV-2 spike overlapping peptide pool stimulation. The origin of the receptors is a human donor who received a COVID-19 vaccine.

The rearrangement uses TRBV27 and TRBJ2-5, with D unresolved. Trimming took 4 bases from V and 1 from J, leaving 7 bases between them. Germline V gene sequence: CDR1 MNHEY, CDR2 SMNVEV (reference sequence). This CDR3 comprises 13 residues. CDR3 amino acids: CASSSPPQETQYF. The CDR3 region has the DNA TGTGCCAGCAGTTCCCCCCCCCAAGAGACCCAGTACTTC.

The chain is built from TRBV30 and TRBJ1-2, with 8 bases that match TRBD1. Germline V lookup: CDR1 GTSNPN, CDR2 SVGIG (reference sequence). The CDR3 length is 13 residues. Germline trimming cut 2 bases from V and 10 bases from J; bases unmatched to any gene: 9. The CDR3 nucleotides read TGTGCCTGGAGTACCCCCGCAGGGGGCGACTACACCTTC. This encodes CAWSTPAGGDYTF.

This clone was seen more than once but under ten times. The rearrangement links TRBV27 to TRBJ1-2; the D gene is possibly TRBD1 (5 bases). The ends were cut back, 5 bases at V and 6 bases at J, with 13 bases in the middle. The CDR3 runs to 13 residues. Germline V lookup: CDR1 MNHEY, CDR2 SMNVEV (reference sequence). This CDR3 is CASSPSRVDGYTF. The DNA of the CDR3 is TGTGCCAGCAGTCCTTCCAGGGTAGATGGCTACACCTTC.

The V and J genes are TRBV18 and TRBJ2-5; no reliable D call. Germline loops: CDR1 KGHSH, CDR2 LQKENI. This CDR3 has 15 residues. Trimming left V 1 base short and J 5 bases short, with 14 bases between. The CDR3 DNA is TGTGCCAGCTCACCACTGGACGGTGTCGCGGAGACCCAGTACTTC. Residues: CASSPLDGVAETQYF.

The CDR3 reads CASSARLGATDTQYF. The DNA for the CDR3 is TGTGCCAGCAGCGCCCGACTAGGGGCCACAGATACGCAGTATTTT. The chain joins TRBV7-2 to TRBJ2-3; tentatively, D is TRBD2 (6 bases). The germline V and J ends were trimmed by 5 bases and 2 bases, with 14 bases remaining between them. The CDR3 runs 15 residues. Per germline, CDR1 SGHTA and CDR2 FQGNSA.

The chain recombines TRBV4-1 with TRBJ2-5; 11 bases map to TRBD1. The V and J ends lost 4 bases and 4 bases, in that order; junction bases with no gene match: 8. The CDR3 sequence is 16 residues long. CDR1 and CDR2 from the germline V gene are MGHRA and YSYEKL. CDR3 sequence (DNA): TGCGCCAGCAGCCTCACAGGGACAGGGGGTTCAGAGACCCAGTACTTC. Protein product: CASSLTGTGGSETQYF.

This chain joins TRBV29-1 and TRBJ2-1; 8 bases agree with TRBD1. CDR1 SQVTM and CDR2 ANQGSEA come from the germline V gene. This CDR3 is built from 15 residues. With 4 bases clipped from V and 2 bases from J, the junction kept 7 bases outside the gene matches. The CDR3 coding sequence is TGCAGCGTTGGTCGTCAGGGGGCAACCTACAATGAGCAGTTCTTC. Its translation is CSVGRQGATYNEQFF.

The chain joins TRBV5-6 to TRBJ2-7; unclear D gene. Per the germline V gene, CDR1 is SGHDT and CDR2 is YYEEEE. The CDR3 totals 12 residues. Trimming cost V 3 bases and J 7 bases, with 11 bases left between them. The DNA of the CDR3 is TGTGCCAGCAGCTCTAGATTTACGGAGCAGTACGTC. Its translation is CASSSRFTEQYV.

There are a few counts of this clone. The chain links TRBV30 to TRBJ2-1; D gene ambiguous. With 2 bases removed from V and 11 bases from J, the gap between germline ends came to 13 bases. The CDR3 is made up of 12 amino acids. The germline V gene has CDR1 GTSNPN and CDR2 SVGIG (reference sequence). CDR3 bases: TGTGCCTGGAGTCCCCTGAAGGGTCAGCAGTTCTTC. The encoded protein is CAWSPLKGQQFF.

This chain connects TRBV10-1 to TRBJ2-1, with 8 nucleotides matching TRBD1. Per germline, CDR1 WNHNN and CDR2 SYGVQD (reference sequence). CDR3 length equals 17 residues. V shed 5 bases, J shed 3 bases, and the junction held 12 bases outside the gene matches. The CDR3 nucleotides read TGCGCCAGCAGTCGATCCGCGGGACAGGTCATCTACAATGAGCAGTTCTTC. Residues: CASSRSAGQVIYNEQFF.

The chain employs TRBV19 and TRBJ1-6, with 7 bases fitting TRBD1. CDR1 is LNHDA, CDR2 SQIVND, per germline (reference sequence). The CDR3 is 14 residues long. The V gene end was trimmed by 7 bases and the J gene end by 8 bases; junction bases not matched to a gene: 8. The chain's CDR3 is CASNPGTEYSPLHF. In nucleotides, the CDR3 is TGTGCCAGTAACCCGGGGACAGAGTATTCACCCCTCCACTTT.

This chain connects TRBV7-2 to TRBJ2-2; TRBD1 is a possible D gene (5 bases). The CDR3 is 16 residues long. Germline-derived CDR1 and CDR2 are SGHTA and FQGNSA. V was trimmed by 2 bases and J by 1 base, leaving 11 bases between them. The CDR3 DNA sequence: TGTGCCAGCAGCTTACAGGCAGGGCTGAACACCGGGGAGCTGTTTTTT. Protein sequence: CASSLQAGLNTGELFF.

The chain links TRBV19 to TRBJ1-1; 8 bases are shared with TRBD1. V shed 6 bases, J shed 4 bases, and the junction held 7 bases outside the gene matches. CDR1 is LNHDA, CDR2 SQIVND, per germline (reference sequence). The CDR3 is 14 residues long. The CDR3 protein is CASRKQGVSTEAFF. As DNA, the CDR3 is TGTGCCAGTAGAAAACAGGGGGTAAGCACTGAAGCTTTCTTT.

This chain uses TRBV15 with TRBJ1-1; TRBD1 matches 8 bases. The CDR3 totals 14 residues. The germline gives CDR1 LNHNV, CDR2 YYDKDF (reference sequence). The trim removed 5 bases at V and 4 bases at J, leaving 6 bases unmatched. The CDR3 region is CATSARQGSTEAFF. CDR3 coding DNA: TGTGCCACCAGCGCCCGACAGGGGAGCACTGAAGCTTTCTTT.

V and J are TRBV2 and TRBJ2-2, with TRBD1 identical over 7 bases. CDR1 SNHLY and CDR2 FYNNEI come from the germline V gene. There are 15 residues in the CDR3. V was clipped by 4 bases and J by 5 bases; unmatched bases: 7. CDR3 nucleotide sequence: TGTGCCAGCAGTGCAACAGGGGCGCGGACCGGGGAGCTGTTTTTT. It codes for CASSATGARTGELFF.

This sequence joins TRBV29-1 and TRBJ1-1, with a weak D call TRBD1 (5 bases). The CDR3 has 13 residues. Looked up from germline, CDR1 is SQVTM and CDR2 is ANQGSEA. The V end was cut by 6 bases, the J end by 1 base, with 12 bases between. The CDR3 spells CSVVGQGNTEAFF. The CDR3 DNA reads as TGCAGCGTCGTCGGGCAGGGGAACACTGAAGCTTTCTTT.

This chain connects TRBV23-1 to TRBJ2-7; TRBD1 might be the D (5 bases). TRBV23-1 is an open reading frame, and its role is uncertain. Trimming shortened V by 3 bases and J by 3 bases, and 24 bases separated the two germline ends. The CDR3 is 18 residues long. Here the CDR3 reads CASSHPGREPRSGYEQYV. The CDR3 DNA is TGCGCCAGCAGTCACCCGGGCAGGGAACCCCGATCAGGCTACGAGCAGTACGTC.

V gene TRBV6-6 combines with J gene TRBJ1-4; 7 bases align to TRBD1. The germline V gene encodes CDR1 MNHNY and CDR2 SVGAGI (reference sequence). V shed 2 bases and J 7 bases; nucleotides not matched to a gene: 4. The CDR3 contains 14 residues. The CDR3 region has the DNA TGTGCCAGCAGTTACCGGGACAGCCTTGAAAAACTGTTTTTT. Residues: CASSYRDSLEKLFF.

The chain has TRBV5-1 and TRBJ2-7, with 9 bases that match TRBD1. The germline V gene has CDR1 SGHRS and CDR2 YFSETQ. The CDR3 runs to 15 residues. Germline trimming cut 4 bases from V and 5 bases from J; bases unmatched to any gene: 10. CDR3: CASSTTGGTIHEQYV. CDR3 bases: TGCGCCAGCAGCACTACAGGGGGCACGATCCACGAGCAGTACGTC.

V is TRBV7-2 and J is TRBJ2-7, with 9 bases that match TRBD1. V lost 3 bases, J lost 2 bases, and 5 bases stayed unmatched. The CDR3 runs to 15 residues. Germline assignment: CDR1 SGHTA and CDR2 FQGNSA. The CDR3 sequence: CASSLTGTGTYEQYV. In nucleotides, the CDR3 is TGTGCCAGCAGCTTGACCGGGACAGGGACCTACGAGCAGTACGTC.

This clone has only one observation. This sample includes further DNA sequences coding for the same CDR3. The gene calls are TRBV6-5 and TRBJ1-5; D remains ambiguous. V lost 6 bases and J 0 bases, leaving 9 bases between the germline ends. Germline V gene lookup returns CDR1 MNHEY and CDR2 SVGAGI. The CDR3 totals 14 residues. This CDR3 reads CASRPGNSNQPQHF. In DNA, the CDR3 is TGTGCCAGCAGACCCGGAAATAGCAATCAGCCCCAGCATTTT.

The chain links TRBV19 to TRBJ1-1; TRBD1 is a possible D gene (5 bases). This CDR3 has 13 residues. Germline assignment: CDR1 LNHDA and CDR2 SQIVND (reference sequence). Trimming took off 7 bases at V and 1 base at J, with 10 bases between the two ends. CDR3 sequence reads: CASKQGWNTEAFF. CDR3 nucleotide sequence: TGTGCCAGTAAGCAGGGATGGAACACTGAAGCTTTCTTT.

V and J are TRBV5-6 and TRBJ2-1; D possibly corresponds to TRBD2 (6 bases). CDR3 length: 17 residues. Trimming left V 2 bases short and J 9 bases short, with 24 bases between. Germline V lookup: CDR1 SGHDT, CDR2 YYEEEE. The CDR3 DNA reads as TGTGCCAGCAGCTTCGGATTTACAGGAGGCGGGAACGGTGAGCAGTTCTTC. This encodes CASSFGFTGGGNGEQFF.

This sequence joins TRBV3-1 (or the pseudogene TRBV3-2) and TRBJ2-5, with D perhaps TRBD2 (5 bases). CDR1 and CDR2 from the germline V gene are LGHDT and YNNKEL (reference sequence). Trimming took off 2 bases at V and 7 bases at J, with 8 bases between the two ends. The CDR3 covers 12 residues. CDR3 region: CASSQSEGTQYF. The CDR3 DNA follows: TGTGCCAGCAGCCAATCAGAGGGGACCCAGTACTTC.

The chain uses TRBV5-5 and TRBJ1-1; no reliable D call. V was shortened by 0 bases and J by 0 bases, with 9 bases between the two germline ends. Germline V gene data show CDR1 as SGHKS and CDR2 as YYEKEE (reference sequence). The CDR3 spans 15 residues. The CDR3 DNA reads as TGTGCCAGCAGCTTGGCGGCGGCTATGAACACTGAAGCTTTCTTT. This translates into CASSLAAAMNTEAFF. The entire variable domain, with the rest obtained from reference TRBV5-5 and TRBJ1-1, is as follows: DAGVTQSPTHLIKTRGQQVTLRCSPISGHKSVSWYQQVLGQGPQFIFQYYEKEERGRGNFPDRFSARQFPNYSSELNVNALLLGDSALYLCASSLAAAMNTEAFFGQGTRLTVV.

The chain combines TRBV6-5 with TRBJ2-2; D might be TRBD2 (5 bases). This CDR3 has 15 residues. Germline values: CDR1 MNHEY, CDR2 SVGAGI. The V gene lost 0 bases and the J gene lost 4 bases, with 9 bases spanning the gap. The CDR3, as DNA: TGTGCCAGCAGTTACTCGAGGGTCGCCACCGGGGAGCTGTTTTTT. Translating gives CASSYSRVATGELFF.

The rearrangement links TRBV15 to TRBJ2-6, with D perhaps matching TRBD2 (6 bases). The CDR3 consists of 18 residues. Trimming pared 0 bases from V and 2 bases from J, leaving 14 bases between. Germline V gene data show CDR1 as LNHNV and CDR2 as YYDKDF (reference sequence). The CDR3 protein is CATSRDLTGVAGANVLTF. The DNA of the CDR3 is TGTGCCACCAGCAGAGATCTTACGGGGGTGGCTGGGGCCAACGTCCTGACTTTC.